The 14 T cell receptor beta chains given below trace back to one sample, sequenced in a study of cytomegalovirus exposure and HLA in healthy donors. Both 60 Vbeta primers and 13 Jbeta primers went into the PCR. Clones were read by immunoSEQ multiplex PCR, and TCRdb kept only the in-frame ones, dropping some. This table holds some 150,000 clones, roughly four fifths found once. Sequenced input: PBMCs. The receptors derive from a woman in her late teens or twenties in good health and CMV-seropositive.

The rearrangement links TRBV12-2 to TRBJ2-7; TRBD2, the table's D call, lacks a check against the DNA. TRBV12-2 is classified as a pseudogene. The CDR3 totals 19 residues. This CDR3 is CASRLVGTSGGKSSYEQYF. CDR3 nucleotides: TGTGCAAGTCGCTTAGTTGGGACTAGCGGGGGGAAAAGCTCCTACGAGCAGTACTTC.

The rearrangement links TRBV10-1 to TRBJ2-7; D is possibly TRBD1 (6 bases). The CDR3 runs to 14 residues. Germline V gene lookup returns CDR1 WNHNN and CDR2 SYGVQD (reference sequence). Trimming cost V 9 bases and J 2 bases, with 17 bases left between them. The CDR3 region is CAREQGCITYEQYF. CDR3 bases: TGCGCCAGGGAACAGGGTTGTATCACCTACGAGCAGTACTTC.

CDR3 nucleotides: TGTGCCAGCAGCCATCAAAGCTACAGGGGGCCAGATACGCAGTATTTT. This gives the protein CASSHQSYRGPDTQYF. The V call is TRBV7-9, the J call TRBJ2-3; 9 bases are a match to TRBD1. The CDR3 sequence is 16 residues long. The V and J ends lost 5 bases and 4 bases, in that order; junction bases with no gene match: 10. Germline V gives CDR1 SEHNR, CDR2 FQNEAQ (reference sequence).

This sequence joins TRBV6-6 and TRBJ2-7; D might be TRBD1 (5 bases). Germline V gives CDR1 MNHNY, CDR2 SVGAGI (reference sequence). CDR3 length equals 11 residues. V dropped 7 bases and J dropped 5 bases, with 9 bases sitting between them. The CDR3 sequence is CASTLGDEQYF. The DNA of the CDR3 is TGTGCCAGCACTCTAGGGGACGAGCAGTACTTC.

The V gene is TRBV6-5, the J gene TRBJ1-2; 7 bases align to TRBD1. This CDR3 contains 15 residues. Germline CDR1 reads MNHEY; CDR2 reads SVGAGI. V dropped 6 bases and J dropped 5; count of bases not matched to a gene: 12. The chain's CDR3 is CASSLLRGLGYGYTF. The CDR3 DNA reads as TGTGCCAGCAGCCTACTGAGGGGGCTAGGTTATGGCTACACCTTC.

This chain joins TRBV6-5 and TRBJ2-7; TRBD1 matches 9 bases. CDR1 MNHEY and CDR2 SVGAGI come from the germline V gene. CDR3 length: 16 residues. V dropped 2 bases and J dropped 2; count of bases not matched to a gene: 7. The CDR3 reads CASSYAGTGFTYEQYF. The DNA for the CDR3 is TGTGCCAGCAGTTACGCCGGGACAGGGTTCACCTACGAGCAGTACTTC.

This clone was counted only a few times. V is TRBV4-1 and J is TRBJ1-1; 8 nucleotides match TRBD1. V shed 0 bases, J shed 3 bases, and the junction held 9 bases outside the gene matches. Germline CDR1 is MGHRA and CDR2 is YSYEKL. This CDR3 is built from 17 residues. For the CDR3, the DNA is TGCGCCAGCAGCCAAGATGGGTGGACAGGGTACGACACTGAAGCTTTCTTT. It yields the protein CASSQDGWTGYDTEAFF.

This sequence joins TRBV7-8 and TRBJ1-5; D uncertain. Germline V gene lookup returns CDR1 SGHVS and CDR2 FQNEAQ. Trimming removed 4 bases from V and 3 bases from J, with 13 bases in between. This CDR3 has 15 residues. The CDR3, as DNA: TGTGCCAGCAGCTCTAAGAGGTTCGTCAATCAGCCCCAGCATTTT. It yields the protein CASSSKRFVNQPQHF. Looking up the rest from reference TRBV7-8 and TRBJ1-5 gives the full variable domain: GAGVSQSPRYKVAKRGQDVALRCDPISGHVSLFWYQQALGQGPEFLTYFQNEAQLDKSGLPSDRFFAERPEGSVSTLKIQRTQQEDSAVYLCASSSKRFVNQPQHFGDGTRLSIL.

The chain employs TRBV7-2 and TRBJ1-4; TRBD1 is a possible D gene (5 bases). This CDR3 is 18 amino acids long. Germline V gene data show CDR1 as SGHTA and CDR2 as FQGNSA. Deletions cut 4 bases from V and 0 bases from J, with 18 bases between. As DNA, the CDR3 is TGTGCCAGCAGCTCTTCACTCACGGACATACCAACTAATGAAAAACTGTTTTTT. Translating gives CASSSSLTDIPTNEKLFF.

The genes are TRBV9 and TRBJ2-5; 7 nucleotides agree with TRBD2. V lost 5 bases to trimming and J lost 1 base; unmatched junction nucleotides: 14. From germline, CDR1 is SGDLS and CDR2 YYNGEE. This CDR3 is 17 amino acids long. CDR3: CASRPLRLAMGQETQYF. The CDR3 DNA follows: TGTGCCAGCAGACCCCTCCGACTAGCCATGGGCCAAGAGACCCAGTACTTC.

V is TRBV5-5 and J is TRBJ2-7; 7 nucleotides match TRBD2. CDR3 length: 14 residues. The germline V gene encodes CDR1 SGHKS and CDR2 YYEKEE (reference sequence). Losses at the gene ends were 6 bases for V and 3 bases for J; bases not matched to a gene: 9. CDR3 protein: CASITGTNSYEQYF. CDR3 in DNA: TGTGCCAGCATCACGGGGACTAACAGCTACGAGCAGTACTTC.

V usage is TRBV9 and J usage is TRBJ2-7; tentative D call: TRBD2 (6 bases). Between the trimmed V and J ends, which lost 0 bases and 2 bases, there was a span of 12 bases. CDR1 SGDLS and CDR2 YYNGEE come from the germline V gene. This CDR3 comprises 15 residues. The CDR3 protein is CASSVVGDSAYEQYF. In DNA form, the CDR3 reads TGTGCCAGCAGCGTAGTTGGGGACTCGGCCTACGAGCAGTACTTC. Full variable domain (outside the CDR3, taken from reference TRBV9 and TRBJ2-7): DSGVTQTPKHLITATGQRVTLRCSPRSGDLSVYWYQQSLDQGLQFLIQYYNGEERAKGNILERFSAQQFPDLHSELNLSSLELGDSALYFCASSVVGDSAYEQYFGPGTRLTVT.

The CDR3 DNA follows: TGTGCCAGCAGTCCGGGGGGCGGTACCGGGGAGCTGTTTTTT. Amino acids: CASSPGGGTGELFF. The gene calls are TRBV28 and TRBJ2-2; D perhaps matches TRBD2 (7 bases). V lost 5 bases, J lost 5 bases, and 12 bases lay in between. CDR1 and CDR2 (germline): MDHEN, SYDVKM. CDR3 length: 14 amino acids.

V gene TRBV14 combines with J gene TRBJ1-1; a weak D match, TRBD1 (5 bases). V gave up 0 bases and J gave up 5 bases, with 13 bases separating them. This CDR3 is built from 15 residues. Germline CDR1 SGHDN, CDR2 FVKESK. The CDR3 DNA sequence: TGTGCCAGCAGCCAAGATCGGGGGTCGGGTACTGAAGCTTTCTTT. Translation: CASSQDRGSGTEAFF.